This T cell receptor (beta chain) originates from a study of cytomegalovirus exposure and HLA in healthy donors. It was with 60 Vbeta and 13 Jbeta primers that the PCR ran. Sequencing used immunoSEQ multiplex PCR; TCRdb keeps in-frame clones, though not all of them. Of about 190,000 clones listed, roughly three quarters are singletons. There are 15 residues in the CDR3. The germline V gene encodes CDR1 MNHEY and CDR2 SVGAGI. V was shortened by 2 bases and J by 7 bases, with 12 bases between the two germline ends. The clonotype originates from a woman aged 18 to 35 in good health and CMV-seronegative. Sequencing was carried out using PBMCs. The chain links TRBV6-5 to TRBJ1-6; D might be TRBD1 (5 bases). The CDR3 reads CASSYNRDSNSPLHF. The CDR3 bases are TGTGCCAGCAGTTACAATCGGGACTCGAATTCACCCCTCCACTTT.